The 30 T cell receptor beta chains in this list originate from one sample, sequenced in a study of shared clonotypes between healthy human individuals. The method was immunoSEQ multiplex PCR; TCRdb's version includes in-frame clones alone and lacks a portion of them. This sample carries 2.3 million or so clones, roughly 93% of them seen once, and the ten largest clones take under 0.45%. What was sequenced was naive CD4+ T cells from PBMCs. Subset noted: CD45RA+ positively selected. The source is a young man in good health. Some clones in this sample may be carry-over from other donors' samples.

This clone showed up just once. The rearrangement links TRBV5-4 to TRBJ2-7, with 9 bases that match TRBD1. Germline-derived CDR1 and CDR2 are SGHNT and YYREEE (reference sequence). Germline trimming cut 3 bases from V and 2 bases from J; bases unmatched to any gene: 12. The CDR3 length is 17 residues. The CDR3 reads CASSSPSGGQGAYEQYF. DNA for the CDR3: TGTGCCAGCAGCTCGCCCTCAGGGGGACAGGGCGCCTACGAGCAGTACTTC.

This chain uses TRBV4-1 with TRBJ1-3; D may be TRBD1 (6 bases). Germline-derived CDR1 and CDR2 are MGHRA and YSYEKL. There are 18 residues in the CDR3. Trimming stripped 1 base from V and 0 bases from J, with 16 bases between. CDR3 loop: CASSQGIPGQPSGNTIYF. In nucleotides, the CDR3 is TGCGCCAGCAGCCAAGGGATCCCCGGACAGCCCTCTGGAAACACCATATATTTT.

This rearrangement joins TRBV5-1 to TRBJ1-1; 7 bases map to TRBD1. Trimming removed 5 bases from V and 0 bases from J; junction bases left unmatched: 4. Per germline, CDR1 SGHRS and CDR2 YFSETQ. The CDR3 loop spans 14 amino acids. CDR3 bases: TGCGCCAGCAGACGGGACAGTCTGAACACTGAAGCTTTCTTT. Protein sequence: CASRRDSLNTEAFF.

The V call is TRBV6-1, the J call TRBJ1-5; possibly TRBD1 for D (6 bases). This CDR3 is 15 amino acids long. The germline CDR1 and CDR2 sequences are MNHNS and SASEGT. V was clipped by 2 bases and J by 3 bases, with 11 bases between them. Here the CDR3 reads CASSERGQNNQPQHF. CDR3 sequence (DNA): TGTGCCAGCAGTGAAAGGGGACAAAACAATCAGCCCCAGCATTTT.

The J gene is TRBJ2-5, the V gene TRBV6-1, with a tentative D call TRBD1 (5 bases). Germline CDR1 MNHNS, CDR2 SASEGT. The CDR3 has 15 amino acids. Trimming removed 7 bases from V and 3 bases from J, with 18 bases in between. The DNA of the CDR3 is TGTGCCAGCACTATGATAGGGTGGGGCGAAGAGACCCAGTACTTC. Residues: CASTMIGWGEETQYF.

The chain joins TRBV5-3 to TRBJ2-3; D possibly uses TRBD1 or TRBD2 (6 bases each). TRBV5-3 is classed as an ORF, of uncertain function. V lost 4 bases and J lost 0, with 24 bases in between. The CDR3 length is 19 residues. The CDR3 reads CARSREMTPGHSSTDTQYF. CDR3 nucleotides: TGTGCCAGAAGCCGGGAGATGACACCGGGACACTCTAGCACAGATACGCAGTATTTT.

This chain links TRBV2 with TRBJ2-3, with a weak D call TRBD1 (6 bases). V lost 1 base to trimming and J lost 6 bases, with 11 bases between them. CDR3 size: 14 residues. Germline assignment: CDR1 SNHLY and CDR2 FYNNEI. The DNA of the CDR3 is TGTGCCAGCAGTGAAGTACAGGGAAAGGATACGCAGTATTTT. Its translation: CASSEVQGKDTQYF.

The chain employs TRBV5-4 and TRBJ2-3, with unresolved D. V lost 1 base, J lost 3 bases, and 9 bases lay in between. The CDR3 consists of 14 residues. CDR1 is SGHNT and CDR2 is YYREEE in the germline V gene (reference sequence). The CDR3 nucleotides read TGTGCCAGCAGCTTGAGCGTGATAACAGATACGCAGTATTTT. Translation: CASSLSVITDTQYF.

The gene calls are TRBV7-8 and TRBJ1-1, with 8 bases matching TRBD1. There are 14 residues in the CDR3. The V and J ends lost 5 bases and 8 bases, in that order; junction bases with no gene match: 10. CDR1 SGHVS and CDR2 FQNEAQ come from the germline V gene. The CDR3 loop is CASSKSGTGREAFF. CDR3 bases: TGTGCCAGCAGCAAATCCGGGACAGGAAGGGAAGCTTTCTTT. The whole variable domain, filled in from reference TRBV7-8 and TRBJ1-1, reads GAGVSQSPRYKVAKRGQDVALRCDPISGHVSLFWYQQALGQGPEFLTYFQNEAQLDKSGLPSDRFFAERPEGSVSTLKIQRTQQEDSAVYLCASSKSGTGREAFFGQGTRLTVV.

The chain combines TRBV7-2 with TRBJ2-7; D is uncertain. Germline CDR1 and CDR2: SGHTA and FQGNSA. The V end was cut by 7 bases, the J end by 0 bases, with 10 bases between. The CDR3 has 13 amino acids. In DNA form, the CDR3 reads TGTGCCAGCAACCGACCCCCCTCCTACGAGCAGTACTTC. It translates to CASNRPPSYEQYF.

The gene calls are TRBV5-8 and TRBJ2-5, with D unclear. V lost 4 bases, J lost 4 bases, and 8 bases lay in between. CDR1 SGHTS and CDR2 YDEGEE come from the germline V gene. This CDR3 has 12 residues. The CDR3 bases are TGTGCCAGCAGCCAAACCTTAGAGACCCAGTACTTC. It specifies CASSQTLETQYF.

The chain carries TRBV11-1 and TRBJ2-7, with D possibly matching TRBD1 (6 bases). Germline loops: CDR1 SGHAT, CDR2 FQDESV (reference sequence). V was clipped by 4 bases and J by 2 bases, with 15 bases between them. The CDR3 has 15 residues. The CDR3 is CASSSNRGQTYEQYF. CDR3 bases: TGTGCCAGCAGCTCCAATAGAGGACAGACCTACGAGCAGTACTTC.

This chain connects TRBV27 to TRBJ1-1; D gene ambiguous. Between the trimmed V and J ends, which lost 7 bases and 5 bases, there was a span of 17 bases. This CDR3 region has 14 residues. Germline loops: CDR1 MNHEY, CDR2 SMNVEV (reference sequence). CDR3 residues: CASKAQKRGTEAFF. The CDR3 DNA reads as TGTGCCAGCAAAGCCCAGAAAAGAGGGACTGAAGCTTTCTTT.

The chain combines TRBV25-1 with TRBJ1-1; D perhaps matches TRBD1 (5 bases). The germline CDR1 and CDR2 sequences are MGHDK and SYGVNS. The CDR3 has 16 amino acids. V was clipped by 3 bases and J by 2 bases, with 16 bases between them. The CDR3 here is CASSDSPGTGNTEAFF. CDR3 DNA: TGTGCCAGCAGTGATTCTCCCGGGACCGGTAACACTGAAGCTTTCTTT.

Only one count was recorded for this clone. The chain is built from TRBV5-4 and TRBJ2-1; 15 nucleotides line up with TRBD2. After removal of 4 bases from V and 0 bases from J, the junction contained 5 bases not matched to a gene. Germline-derived CDR1 and CDR2 are SGHNT and YYREEE (reference sequence). The CDR3 contains 18 residues. CDR3 protein: CASSPGTSGRSSYNEQFF. DNA of the CDR3: TGTGCCAGCAGCCCCGGGACTAGCGGGAGGAGCTCCTACAATGAGCAGTTCTTC. The variable domain in full, with the rest retrieved from reference TRBV5-4 and TRBJ2-1, is ETGVTQSPTHLIKTRGQQVTLRCSSQSGHNTVSWYQQALGQGPQFIFQYYREEENGRGNFPPRFSGLQFPNYSSELNVNALELDDSALYLCASSPGTSGRSSYNEQFFGPGTRLTVL.

The chain joins TRBV6-6 to TRBJ2-5, with D possibly TRBD2 on 5 matching bases. V lost 0 bases and J lost 9, with 11 bases in between. The germline gives CDR1 MNHNY, CDR2 SVGAGI (reference sequence). The CDR3 contains 13 residues. The CDR3: CASSYSISRAQYF. The CDR3 nucleotides read TGTGCCAGCAGTTACTCGATATCGCGGGCCCAGTACTTC.

This clone was recorded only once. The V call is TRBV7-3, the J call TRBJ2-2; D is tentatively TRBD1 or TRBD2 (6 bases each). Germline V CDR1 and CDR2: SGHTA, FQGTGA. The ends were cut back, 5 bases at V and 4 bases at J, with 17 bases in the middle. The CDR3 spans 16 residues. The CDR3 nucleotides are TGTGCCAGCAGCCCGGTCGGGGGCTTGGGCACCGGGGAGCTGTTTTTT. Its translation is CASSPVGGLGTGELFF.

A note on this clone: The same CDR3 arises from other DNA sequences in this sample as well. The gene calls are TRBV6-6 and TRBJ1-2, with D maybe TRBD1 (6 bases). The CDR3 is 13 amino acids. Germline loops: CDR1 MNHNY, CDR2 SVGAGI (reference sequence). Trimming left V 5 bases short and J 5 bases short, with 12 bases between. The CDR3 reads CASSPTGLYGYTF. In DNA, the CDR3 is TGTGCCAGCAGTCCGACAGGACTTTATGGCTACACCTTC.

The CDR3 nucleotides are TGTGCCAGTAGTAACGACTGGGCGGGAGGGCCGTGGTTGGTGGAGACCCAGTACTTC. Encoded protein: CASSNDWAGGPWLVETQYF. The chain joins TRBV19 to TRBJ2-5, with 9 bases identical to TRBD2. The junction had 20 bases not matched to a gene; V was cut back by 4 bases and J by 5 bases. The CDR3 runs 19 residues. Germline V CDR1 and CDR2: LNHDA, SQIVND (reference sequence).

V and J are TRBV5-4 and TRBJ1-2; a possible D gene is TRBD1 (6 bases). There are 16 residues in the CDR3. V shed 4 bases and J shed 2 bases, with 18 bases lying between them. Germline assignment: CDR1 SGHNT and CDR2 YYREEE (reference sequence). DNA of the CDR3: TGTGCCAGCAGCCTTGCCGGGGGGCTCAGAAACTATGGCTACACCTTC. It specifies CASSLAGGLRNYGYTF.

CDR3 DNA sequence: TGTGCCATCAGGACACTCGGCACTGAAGCTTTCTTT. This translates into CAIRTLGTEAFF. The chain carries TRBV10-3 and TRBJ1-1; D is undetermined. The CDR3 length is 12 residues. Trimming left V 6 bases short and J 4 bases short, with 9 bases between. Per the germline V gene, CDR1 is ENHRY and CDR2 is SYGVKD.

This chain joins TRBV5-1 and TRBJ2-7; the D is unclear. CDR1 and CDR2 (germline): SGHRS, YFSETQ. The CDR3 totals 13 residues. V lost 2 bases, J lost 9 bases, and 15 bases lay in between. CDR3 bases: TGCGCCAGCAGCTTAGACGGTACCTCAGGGCAGTACTTC. Amino acids: CASSLDGTSGQYF.

V is TRBV9 and J is TRBJ2-2; D uncertain. Germline assignment: CDR1 SGDLS and CDR2 YYNGEE. The CDR3 totals 15 residues. V shed 3 bases and J shed 4 bases, with 13 bases lying between them. The CDR3 region has the DNA TGTGCCAGCAGCGGGGCTCGGGTAATCACCGGGGAGCTGTTTTTT. It translates to CASSGARVITGELFF.

The rearrangement uses TRBV11-3 and TRBJ2-2; no clear D. Trimming took 5 bases from V and 5 from J, leaving 18 bases between them. This CDR3 is 16 amino acids long. Germline lookup yields CDR1 SGHNT and CDR2 YENEEA. The CDR3: CASSPQIGRETGELFF. Written as DNA, the CDR3 is TGTGCCAGCAGCCCCCAGATCGGACGAGAGACCGGGGAGCTGTTTTTT.

The V call is TRBV5-8, the J call TRBJ1-1; D remains unclear. V was pared by 3 bases and J by 11 bases, with 20 bases between. This CDR3 spans 14 amino acids. Germline CDR1 and CDR2: SGHTS and YDEGEE. CDR3 coding DNA: TGTGCCAGCAGCTCACTACGTGGGCCGTTTACGGCTTTCTTT. This sequence encodes CASSSLRGPFTAFF.

Details on this clone: Other nucleotide sequences from this sample produce the same CDR3. The V gene is TRBV2, the J gene TRBJ2-1, with 9 bases that match TRBD2. The trim removed 4 bases at V and 5 bases at J, leaving 6 bases unmatched. The germline V gene encodes CDR1 SNHLY and CDR2 FYNNEI. The CDR3 runs to 15 residues. CDR3 sequence reads: CASSGGLAGNNEQFF. The CDR3, as DNA: TGTGCCAGCAGTGGGGGACTAGCCGGAAACAATGAGCAGTTCTTC.

Written as DNA, the CDR3 is TGTGCCAGCGGTCGCGACAGGGAGACAGATACGCAGTATTTT. This translates into CASGRDRETDTQYF. This sequence joins TRBV7-2 and TRBJ2-3, with 7 bases aligning to TRBD1. The germline V gene has CDR1 SGHTA and CDR2 FQGNSA. The CDR3 is 14 amino acids. Trimming removed 8 bases from V and 3 bases from J; junction bases left unmatched: 8.

A remark on this clone: Other DNA variants within this sample encode the same CDR3. The V gene is TRBV28, the J gene TRBJ1-4; D call uncertain. Trimming pared 3 bases from V and 8 bases from J, leaving 4 bases between. CDR1 is MDHEN and CDR2 is SYDVKM in the germline V gene. The CDR3 spans 11 residues. The CDR3 nucleotides are TGTGCCAGCAGTTTCGGGGAAAAACTGTTTTTT. Translation: CASSFGEKLFF.

This rearrangement joins TRBV6-1 to TRBJ2-7; tentative D call: TRBD1 (5 bases). The CDR3 has 12 amino acids. V lost 6 bases and J 1 base, leaving 7 bases between the germline ends. From germline, CDR1 is MNHNS and CDR2 SASEGT. This CDR3 is CASRGQSYEQYF. CDR3 in DNA: TGTGCCAGCAGGGGGCAGTCCTACGAGCAGTACTTC.

This clone was seen only once. The chain is built from TRBV6-1 and TRBJ2-7; D is ambiguous. Trimming took off 1 base at V and 2 bases at J, with 9 bases between the two ends. The CDR3 sequence is 14 residues long. Germline-derived CDR1 and CDR2 are MNHNS and SASEGT. The CDR3 sequence: CASSEGSRPYEQYF. CDR3 bases: TGTGCCAGCAGTGAAGGATCGCGGCCCTACGAGCAGTACTTC.